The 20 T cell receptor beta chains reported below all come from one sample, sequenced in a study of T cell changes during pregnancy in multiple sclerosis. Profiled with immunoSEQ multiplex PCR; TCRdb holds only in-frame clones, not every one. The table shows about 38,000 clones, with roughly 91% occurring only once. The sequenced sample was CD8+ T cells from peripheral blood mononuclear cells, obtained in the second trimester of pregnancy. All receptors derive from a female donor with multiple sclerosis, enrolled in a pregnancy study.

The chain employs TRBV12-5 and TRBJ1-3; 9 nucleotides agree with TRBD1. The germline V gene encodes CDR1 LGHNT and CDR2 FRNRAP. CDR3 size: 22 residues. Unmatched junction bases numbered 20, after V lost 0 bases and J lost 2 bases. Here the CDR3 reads CASGLVLSGTGLRGSPGNTIYF. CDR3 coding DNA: TGTGCTAGTGGTTTGGTACTCTCGGGGACAGGGCTGAGAGGGTCGCCTGGAAACACCATATATTTT.

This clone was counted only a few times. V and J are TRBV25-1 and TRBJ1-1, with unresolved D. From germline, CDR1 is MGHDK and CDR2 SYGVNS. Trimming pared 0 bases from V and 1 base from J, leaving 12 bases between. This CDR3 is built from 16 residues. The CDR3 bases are TGTGCCAGCAGTGAATATTCGGAGGTGACGAACACTGAAGCTTTCTTT. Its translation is CASSEYSEVTNTEAFF.

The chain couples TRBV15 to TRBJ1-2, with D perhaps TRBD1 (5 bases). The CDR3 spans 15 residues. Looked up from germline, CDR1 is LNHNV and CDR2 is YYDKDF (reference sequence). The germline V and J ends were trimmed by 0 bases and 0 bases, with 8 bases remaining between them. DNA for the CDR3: TGTGCCACCAGCAGAGATTCGACAGCTAACTATGGCTACACCTTC. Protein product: CATSRDSTANYGYTF.

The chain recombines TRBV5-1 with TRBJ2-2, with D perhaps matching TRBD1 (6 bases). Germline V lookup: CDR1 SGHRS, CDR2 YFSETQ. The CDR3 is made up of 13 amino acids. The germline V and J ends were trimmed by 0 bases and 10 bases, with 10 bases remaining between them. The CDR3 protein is CASSLEGGEELFF. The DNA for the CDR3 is TGCGCCAGCAGCTTGGAAGGGGGTGAGGAGCTGTTTTTT. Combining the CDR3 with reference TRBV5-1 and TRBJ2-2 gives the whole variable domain KAGVTQTPRYLIKTRGQQVTLSCSPISGHRSVSWYQQTPGQGLQFLFEYFSETQRNKGNFPGRFSGRQFSNSRSEMNVSTLELGDSALYLCASSLEGGEELFFGEGSRLTVL.

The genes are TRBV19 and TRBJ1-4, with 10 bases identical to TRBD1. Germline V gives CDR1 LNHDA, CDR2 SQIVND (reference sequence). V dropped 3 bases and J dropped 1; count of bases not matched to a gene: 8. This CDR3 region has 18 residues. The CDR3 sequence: CASSIHWTGGQTNEKLFF. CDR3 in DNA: TGTGCCAGTAGTATTCACTGGACAGGGGGGCAAACTAATGAAAAACTGTTTTTT.

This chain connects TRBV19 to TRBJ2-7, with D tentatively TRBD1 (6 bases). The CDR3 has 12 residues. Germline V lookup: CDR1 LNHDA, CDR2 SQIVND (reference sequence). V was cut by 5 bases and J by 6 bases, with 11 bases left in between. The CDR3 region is CASSLGTTEQYF. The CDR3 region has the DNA TGTGCCAGTAGTCTCGGGACAACCGAGCAGTACTTC.

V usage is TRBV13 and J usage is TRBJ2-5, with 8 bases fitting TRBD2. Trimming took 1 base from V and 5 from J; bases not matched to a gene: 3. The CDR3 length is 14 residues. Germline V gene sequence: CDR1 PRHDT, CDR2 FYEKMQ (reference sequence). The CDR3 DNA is TGTGCCAGCAGCTTAGCGGGGGGGCATGAGACCCAGTACTTC. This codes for CASSLAGGHETQYF.

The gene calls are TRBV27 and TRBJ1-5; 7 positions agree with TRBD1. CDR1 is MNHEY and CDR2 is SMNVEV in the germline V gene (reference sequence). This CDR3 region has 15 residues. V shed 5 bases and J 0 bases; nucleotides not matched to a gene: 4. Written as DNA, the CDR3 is TGTGCCAGCAGTCCCGACAGGGCTAGCAATCAGCCCCAGCATTTT. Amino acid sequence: CASSPDRASNQPQHF.

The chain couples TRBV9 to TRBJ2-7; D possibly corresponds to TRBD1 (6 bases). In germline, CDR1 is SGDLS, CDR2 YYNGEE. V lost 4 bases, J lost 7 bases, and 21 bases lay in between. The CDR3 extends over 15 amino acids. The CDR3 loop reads CASSPQNRDTLEQYF. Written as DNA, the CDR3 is TGTGCCAGCAGCCCACAGAACAGGGACACTCTAGAGCAGTACTTC.

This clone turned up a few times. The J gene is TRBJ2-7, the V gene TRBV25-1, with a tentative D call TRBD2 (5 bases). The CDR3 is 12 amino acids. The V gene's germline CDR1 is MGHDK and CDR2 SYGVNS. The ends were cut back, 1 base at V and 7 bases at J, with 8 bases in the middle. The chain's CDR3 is CASSEWGVEQYF. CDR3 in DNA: TGTGCCAGCAGTGAATGGGGAGTGGAGCAGTACTTC.

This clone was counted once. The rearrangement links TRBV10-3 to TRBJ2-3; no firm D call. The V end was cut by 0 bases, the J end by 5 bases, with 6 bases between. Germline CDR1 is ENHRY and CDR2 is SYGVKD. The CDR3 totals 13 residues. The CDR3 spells CAISESPVDTQYF. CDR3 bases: TGTGCCATCAGTGAGTCACCGGTAGATACGCAGTATTTT.

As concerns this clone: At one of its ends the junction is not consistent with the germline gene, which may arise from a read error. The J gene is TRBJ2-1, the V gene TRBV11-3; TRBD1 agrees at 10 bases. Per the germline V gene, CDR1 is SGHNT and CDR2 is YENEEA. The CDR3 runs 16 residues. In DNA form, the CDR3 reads TGTGCCGGCAGCACATACCGGGACAGGGGCCGAAATGAGCAGTTCTTC. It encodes CAGSTYRDRGRNEQFF. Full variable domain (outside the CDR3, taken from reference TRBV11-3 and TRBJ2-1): EAGVVQSPRYKIIEKKQPVAFWCNPISGHNTLYWYLQNLGQGPELLIRYENEEAVDDSQLPKDRFSAERLKGVDSTLKIQPAELGDSAVYLCAGSTYRDRGRNEQFFGPGTRLTVL.

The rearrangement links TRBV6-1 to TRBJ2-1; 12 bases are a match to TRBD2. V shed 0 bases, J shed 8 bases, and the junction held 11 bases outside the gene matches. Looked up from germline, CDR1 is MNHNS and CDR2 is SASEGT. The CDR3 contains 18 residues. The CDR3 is CASSEALPGTSGWDEQFF. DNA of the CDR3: TGTGCCAGCAGTGAAGCGCTTCCCGGGACTAGCGGGTGGGATGAGCAGTTCTTC.

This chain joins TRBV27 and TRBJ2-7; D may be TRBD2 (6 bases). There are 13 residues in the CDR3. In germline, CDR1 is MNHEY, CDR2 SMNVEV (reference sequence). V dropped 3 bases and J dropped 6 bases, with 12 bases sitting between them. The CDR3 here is CASSLGTEGEQYF. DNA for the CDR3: TGTGCCAGCAGTTTGGGGACTGAGGGCGAGCAGTACTTC.

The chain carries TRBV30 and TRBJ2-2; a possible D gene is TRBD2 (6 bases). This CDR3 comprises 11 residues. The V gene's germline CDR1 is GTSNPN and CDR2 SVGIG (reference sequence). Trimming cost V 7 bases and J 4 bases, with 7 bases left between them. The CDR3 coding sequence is TGTGCCTCTAGCGTCACCGGGGAGCTGTTTTTT. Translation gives CASSVTGELFF.

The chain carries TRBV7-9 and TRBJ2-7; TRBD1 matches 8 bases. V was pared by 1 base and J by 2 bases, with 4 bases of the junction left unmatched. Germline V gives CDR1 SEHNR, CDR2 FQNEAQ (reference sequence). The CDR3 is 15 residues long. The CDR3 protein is CASSLVGQGTYEQYF. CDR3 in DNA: TGTGCCAGCAGCTTAGTCGGACAGGGCACCTACGAGCAGTACTTC.

The chain's CDR3 is CASSLMIGTGLHGYTF. In nucleotides, the CDR3 is TGCGCCAGCAGCTTGATGATTGGGACTGGTTTGCATGGCTACACCTTC. V usage is TRBV5-1 and J usage is TRBJ1-2; possible D gene TRBD1, 5 bases. CDR3 length equals 16 residues. The V and J ends lost 1 base and 6 bases respectively, with 19 bases between them. CDR1 and CDR2 (germline): SGHRS, YFSETQ.

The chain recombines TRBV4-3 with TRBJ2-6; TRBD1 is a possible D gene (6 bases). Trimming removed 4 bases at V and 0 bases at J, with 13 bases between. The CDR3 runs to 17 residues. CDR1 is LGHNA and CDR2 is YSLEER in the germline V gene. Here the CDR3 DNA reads TGCGCCAGCAGCCGACAGGATTCCAGCTCTGGGGCCAACGTCCTGACTTTC. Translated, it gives CASSRQDSSSGANVLTF.

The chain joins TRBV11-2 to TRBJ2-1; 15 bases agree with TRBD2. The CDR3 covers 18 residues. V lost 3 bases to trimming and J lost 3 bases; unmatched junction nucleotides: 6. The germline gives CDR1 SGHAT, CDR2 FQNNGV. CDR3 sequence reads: CASSLGLAGGGYYNEQFF. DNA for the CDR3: TGTGCCAGCAGCTTGGGACTAGCGGGAGGCGGATACTACAATGAGCAGTTCTTC.

Here the CDR3 reads CASSEGGGDPRAGEWNEQYF. CDR3 coding DNA: TGTGCCAGCAGTGAGGGGGGCGGGGATCCTCGAGCGGGAGAGTGGAACGAGCAGTACTTC. The chain carries TRBV6-4 and TRBJ2-7; TRBD2 aligns across 8 bases. CDR3 size: 20 residues. The germline gives CDR1 MRHNA, CDR2 SNTAGT. The trim removed 3 bases at V and 5 bases at J, leaving 24 bases unmatched.